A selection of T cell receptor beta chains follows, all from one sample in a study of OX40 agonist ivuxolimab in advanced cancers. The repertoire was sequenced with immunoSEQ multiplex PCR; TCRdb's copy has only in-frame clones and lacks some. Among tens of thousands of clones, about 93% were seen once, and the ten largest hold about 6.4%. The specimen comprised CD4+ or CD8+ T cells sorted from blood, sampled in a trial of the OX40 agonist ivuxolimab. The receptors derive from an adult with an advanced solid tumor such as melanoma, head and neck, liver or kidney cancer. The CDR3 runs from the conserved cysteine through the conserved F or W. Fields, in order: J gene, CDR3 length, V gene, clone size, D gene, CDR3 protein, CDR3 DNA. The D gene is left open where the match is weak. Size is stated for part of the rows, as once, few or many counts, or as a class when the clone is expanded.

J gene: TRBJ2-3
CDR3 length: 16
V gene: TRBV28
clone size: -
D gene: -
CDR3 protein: CASSLAERAGTDTQYF
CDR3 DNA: TGTGCCAGCAGCTTAGCAGAGAGGGCTGGCACAGATACGCAGTATTTT

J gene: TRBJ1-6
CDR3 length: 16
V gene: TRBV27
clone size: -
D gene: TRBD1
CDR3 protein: CASSLSTGRFNSPLHF
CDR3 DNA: TGTGCCAGCAGTTTATCGACAGGGAGATTTAATTCACCCCTCCACTTT

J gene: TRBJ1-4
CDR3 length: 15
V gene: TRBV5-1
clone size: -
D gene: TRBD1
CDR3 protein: CASSSAPGQGEKLFF
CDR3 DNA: TGCGCCAGCAGCTCCGCTCCCGGACAGGGAGAAAAACTGTTTTTT

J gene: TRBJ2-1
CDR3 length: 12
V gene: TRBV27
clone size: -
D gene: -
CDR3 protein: CASSLSSNEQFF
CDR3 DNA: TGTGCCAGCAGTTTATCATCCAATGAGCAGTTCTTC

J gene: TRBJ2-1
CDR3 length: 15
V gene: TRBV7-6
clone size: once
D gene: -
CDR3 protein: CASTSGTGDLNEQFF
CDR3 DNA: TGTGCCAGCACCTCCGGGACGGGAGACCTCAATGAGCAGTTCTTC

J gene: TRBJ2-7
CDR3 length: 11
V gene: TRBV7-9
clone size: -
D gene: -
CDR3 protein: CASSNDYEQYF
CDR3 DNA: TGTGCCAGCAGCAATGATTACGAGCAGTACTTC

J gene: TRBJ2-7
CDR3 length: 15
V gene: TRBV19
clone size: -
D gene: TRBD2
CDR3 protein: CASSASLAGVYEQYF
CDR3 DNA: TGTGCCAGTAGTGCCAGTCTAGCGGGCGTCTACGAGCAGTACTTC

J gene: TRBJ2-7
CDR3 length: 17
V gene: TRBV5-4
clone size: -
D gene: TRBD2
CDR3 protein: CASSHGTSGGLPYEQYF
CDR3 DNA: TGTGCCAGCAGCCACGGGACTAGCGGGGGGCTACCCTACGAGCAGTACTTC

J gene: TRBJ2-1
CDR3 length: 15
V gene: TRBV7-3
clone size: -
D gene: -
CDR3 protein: CASSLIGAGYNEQFF
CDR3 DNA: TGTGCCAGCAGTCTCATTGGGGCAGGCTACAATGAGCAGTTCTTC

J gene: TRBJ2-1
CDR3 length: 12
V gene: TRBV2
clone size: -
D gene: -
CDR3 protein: CASSEFASEQFF
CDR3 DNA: TGTGCCAGCAGTGAATTTGCAAGTGAGCAGTTCTTC

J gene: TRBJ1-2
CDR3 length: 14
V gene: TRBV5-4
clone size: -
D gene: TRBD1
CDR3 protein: CASSPDRANYGYTF
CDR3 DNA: TGTGCCAGCAGTCCGGACAGGGCCAACTATGGCTACACCTTC

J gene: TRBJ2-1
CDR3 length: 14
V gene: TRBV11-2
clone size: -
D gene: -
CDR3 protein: CASSLVGQYNEQFF
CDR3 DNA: TGTGCCAGCAGCTTAGTTGGGCAGTACAATGAGCAGTTCTTC

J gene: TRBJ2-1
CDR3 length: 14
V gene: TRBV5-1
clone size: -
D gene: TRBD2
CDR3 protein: CASSTSGGANEQFF
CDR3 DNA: TGCGCCAGCAGCACTAGCGGGGGGGCCAATGAGCAGTTCTTC

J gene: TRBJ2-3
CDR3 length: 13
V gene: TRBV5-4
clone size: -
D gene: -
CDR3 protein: CASSLPRADTQYF
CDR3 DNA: TGTGCCAGCAGCTTGCCCAGGGCGGATACGCAGTATTTT

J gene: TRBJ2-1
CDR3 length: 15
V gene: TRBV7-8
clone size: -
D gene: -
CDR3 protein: CASSPRRTAYNEQFF
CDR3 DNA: TGTGCCAGCAGCCCTCGAAGGACAGCCTACAATGAGCAGTTCTTC

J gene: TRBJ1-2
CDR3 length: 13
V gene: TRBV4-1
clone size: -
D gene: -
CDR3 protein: CASSQEDSYGYTF
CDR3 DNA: TGCGCCAGCAGCCAGGAGGACAGCTATGGCTACACCTTC

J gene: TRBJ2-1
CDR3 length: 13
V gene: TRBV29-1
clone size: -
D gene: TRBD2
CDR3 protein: CSVSGTSGEVQFF
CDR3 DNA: TGCAGCGTCTCCGGGACTAGCGGCGAAGTGCAGTTCTTC

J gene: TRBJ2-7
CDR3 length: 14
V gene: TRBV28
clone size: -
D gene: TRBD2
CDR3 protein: CASSLGTNYYEQYF
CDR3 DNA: TGTGCCAGCAGTTTAGGGACTAACTACTACGAGCAGTACTTC

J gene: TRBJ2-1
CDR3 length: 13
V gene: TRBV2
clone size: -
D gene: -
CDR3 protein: CASSERGFNEQFF
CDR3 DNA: TGTGCCAGCAGTGAACGGGGATTCAATGAGCAGTTCTTC

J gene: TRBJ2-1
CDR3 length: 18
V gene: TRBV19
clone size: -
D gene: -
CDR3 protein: CASSIIPREFTKNNEQFF
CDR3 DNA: TGTGCCAGTAGTATTATCCCCAGGGAGTTCACGAAAAACAATGAGCAGTTCTTC

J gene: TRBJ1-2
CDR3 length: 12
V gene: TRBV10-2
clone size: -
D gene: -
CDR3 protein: CASSESNGPDTF
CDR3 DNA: TGCGCCAGCAGTGAGTCGAATGGCCCGGACACCTTC

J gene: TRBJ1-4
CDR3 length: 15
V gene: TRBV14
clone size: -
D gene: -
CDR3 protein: CASSDVGGNNEKLFF
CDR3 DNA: TGTGCCAGCAGCGACGTCGGGGGAAATAATGAAAAACTGTTTTTT

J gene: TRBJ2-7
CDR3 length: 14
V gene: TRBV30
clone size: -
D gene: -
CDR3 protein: CAWSVGRGAYEQYF
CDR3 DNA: TGTGCCTGGAGTGTAGGGCGGGGCGCATACGAGCAGTACTTC

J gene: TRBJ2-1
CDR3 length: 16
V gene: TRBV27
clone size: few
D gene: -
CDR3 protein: CASTPEGSANYNEQFF
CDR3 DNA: TGTGCCAGCACTCCGGAAGGGTCGGCGAACTACAATGAGCAGTTCTTC

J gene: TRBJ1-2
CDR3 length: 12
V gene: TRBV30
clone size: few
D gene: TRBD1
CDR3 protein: CAWSGQGAGYTF
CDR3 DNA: TGTGCCTGGAGCGGACAGGGGGCTGGCTACACCTTC

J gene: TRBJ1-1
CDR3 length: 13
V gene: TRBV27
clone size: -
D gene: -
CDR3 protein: CASSLGGSTEAFF
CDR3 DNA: TGTGCCAGCAGTCTAGGAGGGAGCACTGAAGCTTTCTTT

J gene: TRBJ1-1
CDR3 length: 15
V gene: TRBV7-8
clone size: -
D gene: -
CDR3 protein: CASSLARTAYTEAFF
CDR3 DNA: TGTGCCAGCAGCTTAGCCCGGACTGCGTACACTGAAGCTTTCTTT

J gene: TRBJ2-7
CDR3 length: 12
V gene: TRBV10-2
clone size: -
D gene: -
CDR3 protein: CASSEMSYEQYF
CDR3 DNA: TGCGCCAGCAGTGAGATGTCCTACGAGCAGTACTTC

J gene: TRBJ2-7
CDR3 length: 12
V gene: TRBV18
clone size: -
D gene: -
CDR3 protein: CASSPDRNEQYF
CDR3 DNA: TGTGCCAGCTCACCTGACCGGAACGAGCAGTACTTC